A selection of T cell receptor beta chains follows, all from one sample in a study of IL-32 and malignant T cell survival in cutaneous lymphoma. Profiled with immunoSEQ multiplex PCR; TCRdb holds only in-frame clones, not every one. This sample yields around 2,400 clones, of which 82% are seen a single time; around 52% belongs to the top ten. Sample: blood, taken on day 0. The source is a human donor with cutaneous T cell lymphoma. Both conserved end residues are part of each CDR3. A D gene is named only where the DNA matches it firmly. Clone size is stated in some rows and not others, as once, few, many or a class when expanded.

D	V	size	J	DNA	CDR3
-	TRBV27	few	TRBJ1-5	TGTGCCAGCAGTGTTGGGGGACAGCCCCAGCATTTT	CASSVGGQPQHF
-	TRBV7-9	-	TRBJ1-1	TGTGCCAGCCCCCCCGGGACCCTCGTTGAGGCTGAAGCTTTCTTT	CASPPGTLVEAEAFF
TRBD1	TRBV28	-	TRBJ2-1	TGTGCCAGCCTTTTCACAGGGGCCGGGTCCAATGAGCAGTTCTTC	CASLFTGAGSNEQFF
-	TRBV27	-	TRBJ2-6	TGTGCCAGCAGTAAATGGCTACAAAGTCGGGCCAACGTCCTGACTTTC	CASSKWLQSRANVLTF
-	TRBV2	-	TRBJ1-5	TGTGCCAGCAGGGAAGGCTGGGGGGGCAATCAGCCCCAGCATTTT	CASREGWGGNQPQHF
TRBD2	TRBV10-3	-	TRBJ2-7	TGTGCCATCAGTGATTCTAGCGGGAGTTCGCACGAGCAGTACTTC	CAISDSSGSSHEQYF
TRBD1	TRBV19	-	TRBJ2-1	TGTGCCAGTAGTATCGGGACAGGGGCTAGCTCCTACAATGAGCAGTTCTTC	CASSIGTGASSYNEQFF
TRBD2	TRBV6-6	-	TRBJ2-1	TGTGCCAGCGGGGGAGGGGCTGAGCAGTTCTTC	CASGGGAEQFF
-	TRBV6-5	-	TRBJ1-2	TGTGCCAGCAGTTACGCCACCGGGAGATATGGCTACACCTTC	CASSYATGRYGYTF
TRBD1	TRBV5-1	-	TRBJ1-1	TGCGCCAGCAGCTTGGGACAGGGTGGGAGGAATACTGAAGCTTTCTTT	CASSLGQGGRNTEAFF
-	TRBV9	-	TRBJ2-1	TGTGCCAGCAGCGACGGGCCCAATGAGCAGTTCTTC	CASSDGPNEQFF
-	TRBV7-9	-	TRBJ2-7	TGTGCCAGCATGCAGCAGACCTCCTACGAGCAGTACTTC	CASMQQTSYEQYF
-	TRBV5-1	-	TRBJ2-7	TGCGCCAGCAGCTTGTCGATAGCCTACGAGCAGTACTTC	CASSLSIAYEQYF
-	TRBV11-2	-	TRBJ1-1	TGTGCCAGCAGCGTACAGACTGAAGCTTTCTTT	CASSVQTEAFF